Shown below are 3 T cell receptor beta chains from a single sample sequenced in a study of T cells in Graves' hyperthyroidism and ophthalmopathy. What was amplified from RNA transcripts were TCR beta CDR3 regions. First-round RT-PCR of the TCR CDR3 relied on the HTBI primer set. TCRdb passed the multiplex PCR reads through MiXCR, listing each CDR3 protein once. Of more than 300,000 distinct CDR3 sequences in the sample, approximately 13% were seen once. Sequencing input: blood. These receptors originate from a woman aged 25 to 45 with Graves' hyperthyroidism.

This clonotype was detected many times. The J gene is TRBJ2-1, the V gene TRBV28, with 9 bases matching TRBD2. The CDR3 totals 15 residues. Germline CDR1 MDHEN, CDR2 SYDVKM. The V segment lost 5 bases and the J segment 6 bases; nucleotides outside the gene matches: 8. The DNA of the CDR3 is TGTGCCAGCAGTCTTAGCGGGAGTAGGGCCAATGAGCAGTTCTTC. It translates to CASSLSGSRANEQFF.

This clonotype was seen once. The chain recombines TRBV11-1 with TRBJ1-6; 7 bases map to TRBD1. V lost 6 bases to trimming and J lost 6 bases; unmatched junction nucleotides: 5. The germline V gene encodes CDR1 SGHAT and CDR2 FQDESV (reference sequence). The CDR3 sequence is 14 residues long. DNA of the CDR3: TGTGCCAGCAGGCCCGGGACAGCTAATTCACCCCTCCACTTT. Its translation is CASRPGTANSPLHF.

CDR3 sequence (DNA): TGTGCCAGCAGTTCTAGCGGGAGGGCCCAAGAGACCCAGTACTTC. Its translation is CASSSSGRAQETQYF. This chain links TRBV7-9 with TRBJ2-5; TRBD2 agrees at 12 bases. Trimming took 6 bases from V and 1 from J; bases not matched to a gene: 3. This CDR3 comprises 15 residues. CDR1 and CDR2 from the germline V gene are SEHNR and FQNEAQ (reference sequence).